This TCR beta chain was documented in a study of T cells in Graves' hyperthyroidism and ophthalmopathy (dated by TCRdb to about 2019). General notes on the study: Peripheral blood samples were taken at the time of initial diagnosis, prior to any treatment. TCR V-J signatures able to tell the groups apart were searched for in a discovery cohort of some 97 patients, of whom 43 had Graves' ophthalmopathy and about 60 had stable Graves' hyperthyroidism. An independent validation cohort of around 19 hyperthyroidism patients and about 16 patients who later progressed to ophthalmopathy tested prospective prediction of ophthalmopathy. The 100 discovery patients were divided at random into training and test sets in a 7:3 ratio. Thyroid tissue and blood T-cell repertoires from roughly six Graves' hyperthyroidism patients were also compared in the study. After blood sampling, hyperthyroidism patients were treated with methimazole at a starting dose of 30 mg daily, and ophthalmopathy patients were treated with high-dose intravenous methylprednisolone. The paper reports TCR Vbeta CDR3 sequencing of about 140 peripheral blood samples: some 44 ophthalmopathy, about 75 hyperthyroidism and around 17 progressor patients. What the authors observed across the whole study: A model built on a 13 V-J signature distinguished ophthalmopathy from stable hyperthyroidism, reaching about 88% sensitivity and 81.08% specificity in cross-validation and 80%/75% in testing. During validation, the model predicted progression to ophthalmopathy a median of approximately six months ahead of onset, with around 71% sensitivity and under 85% specificity. No statistical method was used to fix the sample size in advance, and group allocation was not hidden from the investigators. Most expanded thyroid clonotypes (frequency above 0.001) were also detected in blood, suggesting blood repertoires may reflect thyroid immune responses.

TCR beta CDR3 regions were amplified from RNA transcripts. The TCR CDR3 was subjected to a first round of RT-PCR using the HTBI primer set and the Qiagen OneStep RT-PCR kit. Libraries were constructed in a second round of multiplex PCR, after which size selection and purification were carried out. The libraries were sequenced on an Illumina HiSeq2000 using paired-end 100 bp reads. As for the original processing: SOAPnuke was used to process the raw data, with reads discarded if the reads contained adapters or uncalled bases, had a mean Phred below 15, or lacked an exact constant-primer or identifier match. High-quality paired reads were merged using COPE v1.2.5, and each unique nucleotide sequence was defined as a clonotype. Clonotypes were aligned to IMGT TRBV, TRBD and TRBJ reference segments using MiTCR v1.1. The analysis was restricted to V-J combinations with a frequency above 0.0001, which together covered 99.2% of the repertoires. A TCS score was defined as the ratio between F50 (clonal expansion) and ExV (chaos), using BLOSUM62-based TCRdist between CDR3 peptides within each V-J. Welch's t-statistics and random forest reduced fewer than 600 V-J features to roughly 13, which were used in a naive Bayes classifier (R e1071). The public reads were run again by TCRdb, first through fastp at Q25 and then through MiXCR, and only productive beta chains were kept. Each entry is one CDR3 protein sequence, shown with its most common DNA and genes. The V and J calls were not made by the authors but by TCRdb's processing. The sample has almost 350,000 distinct CDR3 sequences on record, around a sixth of them singletons. Jointly, the top ten make up around 15% of the sample.

This clonotype was found many times. Which antigen it targets is not known. Base qualities are not recorded, but no much larger clone differs from it by a single base. V ends up 2 bases short and J 2 bases short, with an unmatched junction base count of 1. From the germline V gene, CDR1 is SQVTM and CDR2 is ANQGSEA. Including cysteine and phenylalanine, the CDR3 has 13 amino acids. Only the CDR3 DNA stays, 39 bases, in frame from base 1. Moderately to severely active disease, a Clinical Activity Score of at least 3, a NOSPECS grade of at least 4, and a duration under 3 months were present in ophthalmopathy patients. Exclusion was applied to patients with uncontrolled infections, other autoimmune diseases, pregnancy or lactation. Diagnoses relied on clinical symptoms, serum thyroxine and TRAb, thyroid ultrasound and orbital computed tomography. Ficoll-Paque density gradient centrifugation was used to isolate PBMCs from about 9.4 ml of fresh peripheral blood. Total RNA was extracted using Trizol reagent, and RNA quality was assessed on an Agilent 2100 Bioanalyzer.

Sequencing was done on a sample of blood. The V and J genes are TRBV29-1 and TRBJ1-2, with TRBD1 matching 8 junction bases. The source of this sequence is a woman between 40 and 55 years old with Graves' ophthalmopathy. For the CDR3, the sequence is CSVERTGNYGYTF. The sequenced DNA is TGCAGCGTTGAAAGGACAGGGAACTATGGCTACACCTTC.